This TCR beta chain originates from a study of CXCR3-negative and CXCR3-positive naive CD8 T cells. Concerning this clonotype itself: Its antigen is still unknown.

Germline CDR1 SGHRS, CDR2 YFSETQ. This CDR3 has 15 amino acids. All TRB cDNA libraries came from 5' RACE performed with UMI labels. For each CDR3 protein, TCRdb gives one entry from its re-call of the 5' RACE reads, without DNA. This table lists under 50,000 distinct CDR3 sequences. Broader study findings: Similar levels of surface CD5 were seen between naive subsets; TCR strength was inferred from TRB CDR3 properties.

This sequence was found in a human donor in good health. Some clones in this sample may be carry-over from other donors' samples. This sequence joins TRBV5-1 and TRBJ2-1. The sequencing input was naive CXCR3- CD8+ T cells from blood. Regarding subset: CD45RO-CCR7+CD27+CD95- naive CD8+ T cells lacking CXCR3 (TNR3-). The CDR3 is CASSRGQGAYNEQFF.